This T cell receptor beta chain is from a study of T cell responses to AZD1222 COVID-19 vaccine. This clone was recorded only once. What it binds is not known. The V gene lost 1 base and the J gene lost 7 bases, with 16 bases spanning the gap. Germline V gene sequence: CDR1 LGHNA, CDR2 YSLEER. This CDR3 region has 15 residues. Whole-study findings and limits: In all cases, repertoires were sampled only after the peak T cell response.

Method: immunoSEQ multiplex PCR; TCRdb's copy keeps in-frame clones and lacks some. There are 120,000 to 150,000 clones in the sample; roughly 89% occur only once, and 4% to 6% lies in the top ten. The starting material was peripheral blood, obtained on day 0 of AZD1222 vaccination. The chain has TRBV4-3 and TRBJ1-2; a possible D gene is TRBD1 (5 bases). This receptor was identified in an adult in good health. CDR3 sequence: CASSQVVGRGGGYTF. The CDR3 DNA sequence: TGCGCCAGCAGCCAAGTAGTTGGGCGGGGGGGTGGCTACACCTTC.